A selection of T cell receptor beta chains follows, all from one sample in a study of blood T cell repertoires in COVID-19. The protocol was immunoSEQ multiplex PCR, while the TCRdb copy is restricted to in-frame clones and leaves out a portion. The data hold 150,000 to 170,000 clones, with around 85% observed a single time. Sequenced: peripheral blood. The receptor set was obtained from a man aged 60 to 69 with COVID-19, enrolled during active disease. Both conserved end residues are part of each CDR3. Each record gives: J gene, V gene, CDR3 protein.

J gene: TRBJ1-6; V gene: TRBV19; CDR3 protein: CASSSVTGYNSPLHF
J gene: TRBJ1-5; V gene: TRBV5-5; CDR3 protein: CASTQSGVLQPQHF
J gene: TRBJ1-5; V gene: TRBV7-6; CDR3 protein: CASSLGWRDQPQHF
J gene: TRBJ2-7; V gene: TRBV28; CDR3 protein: CASSGPKTAAYEQYF
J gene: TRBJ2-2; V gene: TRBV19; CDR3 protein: CASNSGSGTGELFF
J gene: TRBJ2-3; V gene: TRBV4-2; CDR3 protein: CASSRTPMGSSTDTQYF
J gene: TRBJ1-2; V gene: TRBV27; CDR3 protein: CASSGVRDRGRNYGYTF
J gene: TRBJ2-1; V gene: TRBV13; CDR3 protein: CASSLWVWRAAYNEQFF
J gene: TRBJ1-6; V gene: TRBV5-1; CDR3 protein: CASSQGAGGSSPLHF
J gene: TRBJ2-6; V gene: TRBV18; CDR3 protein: CASSPNPGTGMSGANVLTF
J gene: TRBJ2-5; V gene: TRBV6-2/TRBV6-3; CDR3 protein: CASSFLGRDRTQYF
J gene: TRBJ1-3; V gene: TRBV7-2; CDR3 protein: CASSLREGPGNTIYF
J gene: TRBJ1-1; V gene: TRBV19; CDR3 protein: CASRGQGGTEAFF